The present entry profiles one TCR beta chain with its context. Sequenced by immunoSEQ multiplex PCR; TCRdb stores in-frame clones only, minus some. The table lists about 590,000 clones, 95% to 96% of them singletons, with about 0.11% in the top ten. Terminally differentiated effector memory CD45RA+ cells were excluded by CCR7 positive selection of CD45RO-negative cells. These data belong to a study of shared clonotypes between healthy human individuals. The V and J ends lost 6 bases and 4 bases respectively, with 15 bases between them. Germline CDR1 and CDR2: MDHEN and SYDVKM. The CDR3 is made up of 14 amino acids.

The sequence was obtained from a woman in her thirties in good health. The rearrangement links TRBV28 to TRBJ1-1; D might be TRBD1 (5 bases). Material for sequencing was naive CD8+ T cells sorted from blood. The CDR3 sequence is CASRPGGVGTEAFF. The CDR3 DNA sequence: TGTGCCAGCAGGCCGGGGGGGGTCGGCACTGAAGCTTTCTTT. The full variable domain, completed using reference TRBV28 and TRBJ1-1, is DVKVTQSSRYLVKRTGEKVFLECVQDMDHENMFWYRQDPGLGLRLIYFSYDVKMKEKGDIPEGYSVSREKKERFSLILESASTNQTSMYLCASRPGGVGTEAFFGQGTRLTVV.